The T cell receptor beta chain under discussion was sequenced for a study of blood T cell repertoires in COVID-19. About the study: For recovered donors of Cohort 3, there were two negative PCRs, clearance, or symptom resolution. Collection of acute and convalescent COVID-19 samples took place in the United States, Italy and Spain.

Sequencing was performed with immunoSEQ multiplex PCR; in TCRdb, only in-frame clones are kept and a portion is missing. The sample consists of over 200,000 clones, 80% to 90% of them appearing once. CDR3 length: 10 residues. Germline V gene lookup returns CDR1 DFQATT and CDR2 SNEGSKA (reference sequence). V lost 4 bases, J lost 6 bases, and 4 bases lay in between. Participants had their cohort set by participant-reported clinical history. The sequence derives from a woman in her fifties or sixties in a cohort exposed to, infected with or recovered from COVID-19 (not recorded which). The sequenced sample consisted of PBMCs or T cells enriched from blood (not recorded which). This rearrangement joins TRBV20-1 to TRBJ2-1; no definite D call. The DNA for the CDR3 is TGCAGTGCTACATTCAATGAGCAGTTCTTC. It encodes CSATFNEQFF.